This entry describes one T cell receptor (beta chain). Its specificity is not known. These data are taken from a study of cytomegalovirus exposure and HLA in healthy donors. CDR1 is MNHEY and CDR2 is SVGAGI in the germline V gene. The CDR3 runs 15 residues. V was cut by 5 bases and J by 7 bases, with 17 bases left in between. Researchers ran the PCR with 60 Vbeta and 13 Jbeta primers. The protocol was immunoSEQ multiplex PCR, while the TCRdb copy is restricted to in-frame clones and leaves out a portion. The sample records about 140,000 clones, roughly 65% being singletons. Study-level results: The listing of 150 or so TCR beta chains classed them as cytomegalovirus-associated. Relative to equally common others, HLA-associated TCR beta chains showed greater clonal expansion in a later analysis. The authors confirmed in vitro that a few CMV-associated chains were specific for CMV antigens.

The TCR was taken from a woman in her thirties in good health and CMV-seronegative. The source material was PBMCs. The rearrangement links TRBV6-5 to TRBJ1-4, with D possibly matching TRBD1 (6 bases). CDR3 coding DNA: TGTGCCAGCAGTACTCAGGGGCTTGGTCTTGAAAAACTGTTTTTT. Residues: CASSTQGLGLEKLFF.